The rows below give T cell receptor beta chains drawn from one sample of a study of blood T cell repertoires in COVID-19. Produced via immunoSEQ multiplex PCR; TCRdb's table is partial and in-frame only. The data contain under 300,000 clones, around 90% of them singletons. The material sequenced was peripheral blood. The receptors here all came from a woman in her twenties or thirties with acute or convalescent COVID-19. CDR3s include the opening cysteine and the closing phenylalanine or tryptophan. Each record gives: clone size, D gene, J gene, V gene, CDR3 protein, CDR3 DNA. The D gene is left open where the match is weak. A clone size is listed for some rows: how often the clone was seen (once, few, many), or a class if it is expanded.

>NA|TRBD1|TRBJ1-1|TRBV5-4
CASSLTGDTEAFF
TGTGCCAGCAGCTTGACAGGGGACACTGAAGCTTTCTTT
>NA|TRBD2|TRBJ2-7|TRBV24-1
CATSDLLPSGSYEQYF
TGTGCCACCAGTGATTTGCTCCCTAGCGGGAGCTACGAGCAGTACTTC
>NA|TRBD1|TRBJ2-3|TRBV5-1
CASSVDRGHTDTQYF
TGCGCCAGCAGCGTGGACAGGGGGCACACAGATACGCAGTATTTT
>NA|NA|TRBJ1-4|TRBV7-2
CASSFGEKLFF
TGTGCCAGCAGCTTCGGTGAAAAACTGTTTTTT
>once|TRBD1|TRBJ1-5|TRBV24-1
CATSDPGTEVNQPQHF
TGTGCCACCAGTGATCCCGGGACAGAAGTAAATCAGCCCCAGCATTTT
>NA|NA|TRBJ2-1|TRBV12-5
CASGLVVSSSYNEQFF
TGTGCTAGTGGTTTGGTAGTCTCGAGCTCCTACAATGAGCAGTTCTTC
>few|NA|TRBJ1-1|TRBV6-5
CASKGHVEAFF
TGTGCCAGCAAGGGGCACGTTGAAGCTTTCTTT
>NA|NA|TRBJ1-1|TRBV29-1
CSVTGTLSTEAFF
TGCAGCGTGACCGGGACACTTAGCACTGAAGCTTTCTTT
>NA|NA|TRBJ1-5|TRBV6-4
CASSDREGQPQHF
TGTGCCAGCAGTGACCGGGAGGGACAGCCCCAGCATTTT
>NA|TRBD1|TRBJ1-1|TRBV7-9
CASSTGQGNTEAFF
TGTGCCAGCAGCACGGGACAGGGGAACACTGAAGCTTTCTTT
>NA|NA|TRBJ1-2|TRBV6-5
CASSPRGSSWGYTF
TGTGCCAGCAGCCCCCGGGGATCTTCCTGGGGCTACACCTTC
>NA|TRBD1|TRBJ2-1|TRBV7-3
CASTWAGGSYNEQFF
TGTGCCAGCACCTGGGCAGGGGGCTCCTACAATGAGCAGTTCTTC
>NA|NA|TRBJ2-2|TRBV19
CASSMTVAKLFF
TGTGCCAGTAGTATGACAGTAGCAAAGCTGTTTTTT
>NA|TRBD2|TRBJ2-3|TRBV2
CASSGRALGADTQYF
TGTGCCAGTAGCGGGAGGGCCCTCGGGGCAGATACGCAGTATTTT
>NA|NA|TRBJ1-3|TRBV6-2/TRBV6-3
CASSYSGGNTIYF
TGTGCCAGCAGTTATAGCGGCGGAAACACCATATATTTT
>once|TRBD1|TRBJ1-1|TRBV12-3/TRBV12-4
CASSLGQGFEAFF
TGTGCCAGCAGTTTAGGACAGGGGTTTGAAGCTTTCTTT
>NA|TRBD2|TRBJ2-2|TRBV13
CASRPIPPGLAGGTGELFF
TGTGCCAGCAGGCCCATCCCCCCCGGACTAGCGGGAGGCACCGGGGAGCTGTTTTTT
>NA|NA|TRBJ2-7|TRBV5-1
CASSPTNQRSSYEQYF
TGCGCCAGCAGCCCAACGAACCAACGGAGCTCCTACGAGCAGTACTTC
>once|NA|TRBJ2-3|TRBV19
CASSIGGGGSDTQYF
TGTGCCAGTAGTATAGGAGGCGGTGGCTCGGATACGCAGTATTTT
>NA|NA|TRBJ1-4|TRBV7-9
CASSLGARKNEKLFF
TGTGCCAGCAGCTTAGGAGCCAGGAAAAATGAAAAACTGTTTTTT
>NA|NA|TRBJ2-7|TRBV3-1/TRBV3-2
CASSQVSGLPGEQYF
TGTGCCAGCAGCCAAGTCTCCGGACTCCCTGGCGAGCAGTACTTC
>NA|TRBD1|TRBJ1-5|TRBV27
CASSLEGTGATQPQHF
TGTGCCAGCAGTTTAGAAGGGACAGGGGCTACCCAGCCCCAGCATTTT
>NA|NA|TRBJ2-1|TRBV7-9
CASTERDNEQFF
TGTGCCAGCACCGAAAGAGACAATGAGCAGTTCTTC
>NA|TRBD1|TRBJ2-1|TRBV14
CASSRDRVGEQFF
TGTGCCAGCAGCCGGGACAGGGTCGGTGAGCAGTTCTTC
>NA|TRBD1|TRBJ2-7|TRBV2
CASSASRDRGHEQYF
TGTGCCAGCAGCGCATCCCGGGACAGGGGCCACGAGCAGTACTTC
>few|NA|TRBJ2-3|TRBV18
CASSPSDTQYF
TGTGCCAGCTCCCCCAGTGATACGCAGTATTTT
>NA|TRBD1|TRBJ1-4|TRBV6-6
CASSSSGTGLFSATNEKLFF
TGTGCCAGCAGCTCATCCGGGACAGGGTTATTTTCGGCTACTAATGAAAAACTGTTTTTT
>NA|TRBD2|TRBJ2-4|TRBV10-2
CASSVLAGGPWNIQYF
TGCGCCAGCAGTGTACTAGCGGGAGGGCCCTGGAACATTCAGTACTTC
>NA|TRBD2|TRBJ2-1|TRBV6-5
CASSSRLAGNNEQFF
TGTGCCAGCAGTTCAAGACTAGCGGGAAACAATGAGCAGTTCTTC
>NA|NA|TRBJ2-7|TRBV7-2
CASSPPGFYANHSYEQYF
TGTGCCAGCAGCCCCCCGGGTTTTTATGCTAATCACTCCTACGAGCAGTACTTC
>NA|TRBD1|TRBJ1-1|TRBV19
CASSPGTATEAFF
TGTGCCAGTAGTCCCGGGACAGCAACTGAAGCTTTCTTT
>once|NA|TRBJ2-5|TRBV12-3/TRBV12-4
CASSLRGETQYF
TGTGCCAGCAGTCTACGAGGCGAGACCCAGTACTTC
>NA|TRBD1|TRBJ1-5|TRBV7-2
CASSLAFGTGGNQPQHF
TGTGCCAGCAGCTTAGCTTTCGGGACAGGGGGCAATCAGCCCCAGCATTTT
>NA|NA|TRBJ1-6|TRBV27
CASSPPGYSPLHF
TGTGCCAGCAGTCCTCCAGGGTACTCACCCCTCCACTTT